Listed below are T cell receptor beta chains from one sample, sequenced in a study of blood T cell repertoires in COVID-19. Measured with immunoSEQ multiplex PCR; TCRdb has only the in-frame clones, and not every one. This sample has about 250,000 clones, with 70% to 85% found just once. The sample comprised peripheral blood. Receptors were obtained from an elderly man with acute or convalescent COVID-19. CDR3s include the opening cysteine and the closing phenylalanine or tryptophan. D genes are given only for firm matches. Clone size is shown for a subset of rows, as once, few, many or a class of expanded clone.

V	D	size	J	DNA	CDR3
TRBV6-5	TRBD1	NA	TRBJ2-7	TGTGCCAGCAGGGATACCGGGACAGGACATTACGAGCAGTACTTC	CASRDTGTGHYEQYF
TRBV10-2	TRBD2	NA	TRBJ2-7	TGCGCCAGCAGTGAGTGGTTAGCGGGGGCCTACGAGCAGTACTTC	CASSEWLAGAYEQYF
TRBV5-1	NA	NA	TRBJ1-2	TGCGCCAGCAGCTTATTCAGGGCGCAGAGCTACACCTTC	CASSLFRAQSYTF
TRBV7-3	TRBD2	NA	TRBJ2-5	TGTGCCAGCAGCCTAGCGGGAGTCGGAGAGACCCAGTACTTC	CASSLAGVGETQYF
TRBV24-1	TRBD1	NA	TRBJ2-2	TGTGCCACCAGTGCCCCGACAGGGGTCGGCACCGGGGAGCTGTTTTTT	CATSAPTGVGTGELFF
TRBV5-5	TRBD1	NA	TRBJ2-1	TGTGCCAGCTCAATGACGCCCAGGGGGCGTAACGATGAGCAGTTCTTC	CASSMTPRGRNDEQFF
TRBV5-1	NA	once	TRBJ1-2	TGCGCCAGCAGCTTCAGCGATCCAAACTATGGCTACACCTTC	CASSFSDPNYGYTF
TRBV28	NA	NA	TRBJ1-3	TGTGCCAGCAACCCGGGCGGGGACTCTGGAAACACCATATATTTT	CASNPGGDSGNTIYF
TRBV5-1	NA	once	TRBJ2-2	TGCGCCAGCAGCTTGGGTGGGAGTCCAACCGGGGAGCTGTTTTTT	CASSLGGSPTGELFF
TRBV3-1/TRBV3-2	NA	NA	TRBJ1-6	TGTGCCAGCAGCCTGGAGGGATATAATTCACCCCTCCACTTT	CASSLEGYNSPLHF
TRBV12-3/TRBV12-4	NA	NA	TRBJ2-7	TGTGCCAGCAGTCCACCTAGCCCTCAGCAGTACTTC	CASSPPSPQQYF
TRBV10-1	TRBD1	NA	TRBJ2-7	TGCGCCAGCTCATCCGGGACAGCATCCTACGAGCAGTACTTC	CASSSGTASYEQYF
TRBV5-5	NA	NA	TRBJ1-4	TGTGCCAGCAGCTACCCCGGTCGCAATGAAAAACTGTTTTTT	CASSYPGRNEKLFF
TRBV5-1	NA	NA	TRBJ2-2	TGCGCCAGCAGCCCCCGTGGGGGGGGCCCCGGGGAGCTGTTTTTT	CASSPRGGGPGELFF
TRBV5-1	NA	once	TRBJ1-4	TGCGCCAGCAGCTTGGGCCCCCAGGGGACTAATGAAAAACTGTTTTTT	CASSLGPQGTNEKLFF
TRBV19	TRBD1	NA	TRBJ1-6	TGTGCCAGTAGTCCCCCCGGGACAGGGAAATCACCCCTCCACTTT	CASSPPGTGKSPLHF
TRBV6-5	NA	NA	TRBJ1-6	TGTGCCAGCAGTTACTCCCGGACAGTTGATAATTCACCCCTCCACTTT	CASSYSRTVDNSPLHF
TRBV19	NA	NA	TRBJ1-1	TGTGCCAGTAGTGTGTCAGGGGTCGGCACTGAAGCTTTCTTT	CASSVSGVGTEAFF
TRBV2	NA	NA	TRBJ2-5	TGTGCCAGCATCCCGAGCCGACAAGAGACCCAGTACTTC	CASIPSRQETQYF
TRBV25-1	TRBD1	NA	TRBJ1-2	TGTGCCAGCAGTGAATTTGTGACAGGGGGCAGCTATGGCTACACCTTC	CASSEFVTGGSYGYTF
TRBV6-1	NA	once	TRBJ1-5	TGTGCCAGCAGTCCCCGACAGGTCCGTCAGCCCCAGCATTTT	CASSPRQVRQPQHF
TRBV5-4	TRBD1	NA	TRBJ1-1	TGTGCCAGCAGCTTGGCCGGGACAGCCAACACTGAAGCTTTCTTT	CASSLAGTANTEAFF
TRBV30	TRBD2	NA	TRBJ2-3	TGTGCCTGGAGTGTTGAATACAGCCTTGTGAGCGGGGGAATCACAGATACGCAGTATTTT	CAWSVEYSLVSGGITDTQYF
TRBV18	NA	once	TRBJ1-6	TGTGCCAGCTCATCCACAGGGAATTCACCCCTCCACTTT	CASSSTGNSPLHF
TRBV10-2	NA	NA	TRBJ2-7	TGCGCCAGCAGTTTTGCTAGAGAGATTTCTTACGAGCAGTACTTC	CASSFAREISYEQYF
TRBV2	NA	NA	TRBJ2-6	TGTGCCAGCAGGAGACAGGAAACTGGGGCCAACGTCCTGACTTTC	CASRRQETGANVLTF
TRBV20-1	TRBD1	NA	TRBJ2-7	TGCAGTCTGGACAGGGTCAACGAGCAGTACTTC	CSLDRVNEQYF
TRBV7-9	NA	few	TRBJ2-2	TGTGCCAGCAGCCTAGGCCTTGGACAGTTCAACACCGGGGAGCTGTTTTTT	CASSLGLGQFNTGELFF
TRBV30	NA	few	TRBJ1-1	TGTGCCTGGAGCCAGGGACTTTACACTGAAGCTTTCTTT	CAWSQGLYTEAFF
TRBV18	TRBD1	NA	TRBJ1-4	TGTGCCAGCTCATCCGGGACAGGGAAAGATAATGAAAAACTGTTTTTT	CASSSGTGKDNEKLFF
TRBV11-2	NA	NA	TRBJ1-1	TGTGCCAGCAGCTTAGAGGGGGCGCGAAACACTGAAGCTTTCTTT	CASSLEGARNTEAFF
TRBV10-1	TRBD1	NA	TRBJ1-1	TGCGCCAGCAGTGAGGGAGACAGGGGTCGGGCTTTCTTT	CASSEGDRGRAFF
TRBV6-5	TRBD1	NA	TRBJ1-5	TGTGCCAGCAGCTACACAGGGGGCAATCAGCCCCAGCATTTT	CASSYTGGNQPQHF
TRBV6-5	TRBD1	NA	TRBJ1-2	TGTGCCAGCAGGCAGGGGGCGAACTATGGCTACACCTTC	CASRQGANYGYTF
TRBV19	NA	NA	TRBJ2-1	TGTGCCAGTAGTCCCGGGTTCTCCTACAATGAGCAGTTCTTC	CASSPGFSYNEQFF
TRBV6-6	TRBD1	many	TRBJ2-2	TGTGCCAGCACCCCTCGGACAGGGGGGAACACCGGGGAGCTGTTTTTT	CASTPRTGGNTGELFF
TRBV27	NA	NA	TRBJ1-1	TGTGCCAGCAGTTTATTCAGGAACACTGAAGCTTTCTTT	CASSLFRNTEAFF
TRBV7-9	TRBD1	NA	TRBJ1-2	TGTGCCAGCAGCTTTGGGACAGGGGTCGACTATGGCTACACCTTC	CASSFGTGVDYGYTF
TRBV12-5	TRBD1	NA	TRBJ2-5	TGTGCTAGTGCCACCGACGGGACAGGGGACGAGACCCAGTACTTC	CASATDGTGDETQYF
TRBV5-4	NA	NA	TRBJ1-6	TGTGCCAGCAGCTTGGTTGGTTCAGGGTCCTCACCCCTCCACTTT	CASSLVGSGSSPLHF
TRBV19	NA	NA	TRBJ1-5	TGTGCCAGTAGGGAGACGGGAGGTAGCAATCAGCCCCAGCATTTT	CASRETGGSNQPQHF
TRBV10-3	TRBD2	NA	TRBJ2-7	TGTGCCATCAGTGGTTGGACGGGGGGGTACGAGCAGTACTTC	CAISGWTGGYEQYF
TRBV6-1	NA	NA	TRBJ1-6	TGTGCCAGCAGTGAAATAGAGAGTTCACCCCTCCACTTT	CASSEIESSPLHF
TRBV7-9	NA	once	TRBJ1-4	TGTGCCAGCAGCTTAGCCCCCGCTTGGACAGACCTAAAAGAAAAACTGTTTTTT	CASSLAPAWTDLKEKLFF
TRBV6-6	NA	NA	TRBJ1-2	TGTGCCAGCAGTTACGACACAACAGATGGCTACACCTTC	CASSYDTTDGYTF
TRBV27	NA	NA	TRBJ2-7	TGTGCCAGCAGTCCCCGGACAGAGGGGGCCTACGAGCAGTACTTC	CASSPRTEGAYEQYF
TRBV2	TRBD2	few	TRBJ2-2	TGTGCCGTCAGGGAGGGCCGGATTTGGGCCGGGGAGCTGTTTTTT	CAVREGRIWAGELFF
TRBV9	NA	NA	TRBJ1-4	TGTGCCAGCAGCGTGGGGCTGACTAATGAAAAACTGTTTTTT	CASSVGLTNEKLFF
TRBV10-3	NA	NA	TRBJ2-7	TGTGCCATCAGTGAGGTGAGCGAGCAGTACTTC	CAISEVSEQYF
TRBV19	NA	NA	TRBJ1-4	TGTGCCAGTAGTCCTCGAGGGTTAAGTAATGAAAAACTGTTTTTT	CASSPRGLSNEKLFF
TRBV28	TRBD2	NA	TRBJ2-3	TGTGCCAGCAGCTTGGGACTAGCGGGACTCACAGATACGCAGTATTTT	CASSLGLAGLTDTQYF
TRBV20-1	TRBD1	NA	TRBJ2-3	TGCAGTGCTAATGACAGGGGACGAGGCACAGATACGCAGTATTTT	CSANDRGRGTDTQYF
TRBV7-3	NA	NA	TRBJ2-3	TGTGCCAGCAGCTTATCAGGATTCTCGGATACGCAGTATTTT	CASSLSGFSDTQYF
TRBV7-9	TRBD1	NA	TRBJ1-4	TGTGCCAGCAGCCTCAGGACAGGGGGGAATGAAAAACTGTTTTTT	CASSLRTGGNEKLFF